The 15 T cell receptor beta chains presented below share a single source sample, sequenced in a study of tumor-infiltrating lymphocytes in oesophageal squamous cell carcinoma. TCRdb re-derived calls from the PCR reads in MiXCR, one entry per CDR3 protein. The table has 3,500 to 4,500 distinct CDR3 sequences, approximately 19% seen once. The sample taken for sequencing was normal esophageal tissue next to the tumor. These TCRs come from a male donor with esophageal squamous cell carcinoma.

By frequency in the sample, this clonotype is large (0.1 to 1%). The chain employs TRBV7-3 and TRBJ2-5, with 11 bases identical to TRBD2. The CDR3 consists of 19 residues. V was pared by 5 bases and J by 2 bases, with 16 bases of the junction left unmatched. CDR1 and CDR2 (germline): SGHTA, FQGTGA. CDR3 sequence (DNA): TGTGCCAGCAGCCCCTACCCCTCCCGACTAGCGGGACAGCAAGAGACCCAGTACTTC. Translation gives CASSPYPSRLAGQQETQYF.

Judged by abundance, this clonotype is medium-sized. The genes are TRBV6-1 and TRBJ2-1, with D perhaps TRBD1 (6 bases). Trimming pared 5 bases from V and 5 bases from J, leaving 13 bases between. The CDR3 consists of 14 residues. The germline CDR1 and CDR2 sequences are MNHNS and SASEGT. The CDR3, as DNA: TGTGCCAGCAGTTTAACAGGGCGCGACAATGAGCAGTTCTTC. This codes for CASSLTGRDNEQFF.

This clonotype is deemed medium-sized. The V and J genes are TRBV7-2 and TRBJ1-4; D ambiguous. V was shortened by 7 bases and J by 3 bases, with 9 bases between the two germline ends. The CDR3 loop spans 13 amino acids. Germline V gene sequence: CDR1 SGHTA, CDR2 FQGNSA. CDR3 sequence: CASKGGSNEKLFF. In nucleotides, the CDR3 is TGTGCCAGCAAGGGAGGTTCTAATGAAAAACTGTTTTTT.

There are many counts of this clonotype. The chain carries TRBV10-2 and TRBJ2-1; 11 nucleotides align to TRBD2. The trim removed 4 bases at V and 1 base at J, leaving 3 bases unmatched. Germline V CDR1 and CDR2: WSHSY, SAAADI. The CDR3 spans 16 residues. CDR3 DNA sequence: TGCGCCAGCAGTGCGCTAGCGGGGGGTTCCTACAATGAGCAGTTCTTC. Protein sequence: CASSALAGGSYNEQFF.

A remark on this clonotype: The final CDR3 position lacks the conserved phenylalanine or tryptophan, pointing to a likely read error. The limits of the CDR3 on the DNA are not certain, so only TCRdb's listed CDR3 is given. The gene calls are TRBV7-9 and TRBJ2-3; the table gives TRBD2 as D, unverified against the DNA. The germline V gene encodes CDR1 SEHNR and CDR2 FQNEAQ (reference sequence). The CDR3 spans 15 amino acids, including both terminal residues. The CDR3 spells CASSFINRREQYFGP.

Within the sample, this clonotype is medium-sized. The chain couples TRBV6-1 to TRBJ2-5, with no clear D. Germline CDR1 reads MNHNS; CDR2 reads SASEGT. With 6 bases removed from V and 2 bases from J, the gap between germline ends came to 4 bases. The CDR3 consists of 11 residues. Here the CDR3 reads CASRLQETQYF. CDR3 nucleotides: TGTGCCAGCAGACTTCAAGAGACCCAGTACTTC.

Comments on this clonotype: The CDR3 carries no conserved terminal phenylalanine or tryptophan, so it likely arises from a read error. No DNA is shown, since the ends of the CDR3 on it are uncertain; the CDR3 is the one TCRdb lists. The rearrangement joins TRBV7-2 to TRBJ2-3; TRBD2 is the table's D call and was not checked against the DNA. The germline V gene has CDR1 SGHTA and CDR2 FQGNSA. The CDR3 has 19 amino acids, counting both end residues. The CDR3 sequence is CASSLDGTSGGNNEQFFGP.

This clonotype was seen more than once but under ten times. The chain recombines TRBV9 with TRBJ1-2; tentatively, D is TRBD1 (5 bases). Trimming removed 4 bases from V and 7 bases from J, with 14 bases in between. This CDR3 region has 13 residues. CDR1 and CDR2 from the germline V gene are SGDLS and YYNGEE. CDR3 DNA: TGTGCCAGCAGCCCCTGGCAGGGACGTGGCTACACCTTC. It specifies CASSPWQGRGYTF.

This clonotype was seen repeatedly, ten times or more. V is TRBV6-1 and J is TRBJ2-3; TRBD1 might be the D (6 bases). The CDR3 runs to 16 residues. Trimming shortened V by 8 bases and J by 4 bases, and 22 bases separated the two germline ends. Per the germline V gene, CDR1 is MNHNS and CDR2 is SASEGT. CDR3 in DNA: TGTGCCAGCGCATTTTCAGGGGCTAGCCTCGCAGATACGCAGTATTTT. Its protein product is CASAFSGASLADTQYF.

V gene TRBV7-6 combines with J gene TRBJ2-1; 7 bases are a match to TRBD2. V lost 11 bases to trimming and J lost 6 bases; unmatched junction nucleotides: 7. This CDR3 comprises 12 residues. Germline CDR1 and CDR2: SGHVS and FNYEAQ. The CDR3 loop is CAGTGGFNEQFF. CDR3 coding DNA: TGTGCCGGTACCGGGGGGTTCAATGAGCAGTTCTTC.

There are many counts of this clonotype. CDR3 nucleotide sequence: TGTGCCAGCAGTATCTCGAACAGGGACGGCTACACCTTC. Translation gives CASSISNRDGYTF. V and J are TRBV12-3 or TRBV12-4 and TRBJ1-2, with D perhaps TRBD1 (6 bases). This CDR3 has 13 amino acids. V lost 5 bases, J lost 8 bases, and 15 bases lay in between.

Many counts were recorded for this clonotype. The V call is TRBV12-3 or TRBV12-4, the J call TRBJ2-7, with TRBD2 matching over 7 bases. The V and J ends lost 7 bases and 4 bases, in that order; junction bases with no gene match: 13. The CDR3 has 15 amino acids. This CDR3 is CASNTLGEGGYEQYF. The DNA of the CDR3 is TGTGCCAGCAATACTTTGGGGGAGGGCGGGTACGAGCAGTACTTC.

This clonotype has a handful of counts. The chain uses TRBV19 and TRBJ1-5; unclear D gene. V lost 3 bases, J lost 0 bases, and 12 bases lay in between. Germline CDR1 and CDR2: LNHDA and SQIVND (reference sequence). The CDR3 is 16 residues long. As DNA, the CDR3 is TGTGCCAGTAGTATTCGCCCGAGTTATAGCAATCAGCCCCAGCATTTT. Amino acids: CASSIRPSYSNQPQHF.

V usage is TRBV2 and J usage is TRBJ1-3; TRBD1 might be the D (6 bases). CDR1 SNHLY and CDR2 FYNNEI come from the germline V gene. The CDR3 is 17 amino acids. The V end was cut by 8 bases, the J end by 0 bases, with 20 bases between. The CDR3 DNA is TGTGCCAGCCCGAAAGGGTACGGGGGACACTCTGGAAACACCATATATTTT. Amino acids: CASPKGYGGHSGNTIYF.

The J gene is TRBJ1-1, the V gene TRBV6-9, with TRBD1 matching 7 bases. The J call is uncertain, as TRBJ1-3 better fits the DNA end. This CDR3 has 13 amino acids. CDR1 and CDR2 (germline): MNHGY, SVAAGI. The CDR3: CASRQGSGNTIYF. The CDR3 DNA sequence: TGTGCCAGCAGACAGGGGTCTGGAAACACCATATATTTT.